This TCR beta chain was observed in a study of blood T cell repertoires in COVID-19 (dated by TCRdb to 2018 to 2021). Notes on the research overall: Samples from collaborators originated in the United States, Italy and Spain and spanned both the acute and convalescent phases of COVID-19. The material from the prospective study consisted of cDNA or gDNA derived from T cells, B-cell-depleted T cells, or PBMCs. Subjects who had been exposed to COVID-19, were actively infected with it, or had recovered from it provided the deeply sampled blood TCRbeta repertoires that made up the dataset. The repertoires were released in a freely available public database intended as a resource for research on the immune response to SARS-CoV-2. The samples were drawn from two sources: the first 160 participants of the ongoing ImmuneRACE study, and 1,200 or so subjects contributed by 6 global collaborators. Nearly every sample came with metadata listing a de-identified subject ID, COVID-19 status, age in years and sex. Where HLA class I and class II types were available, the types were taken from metadata supplied by the sample provider, not from assay-based typing.

Details on this clone: This receptor's antigen is unknown. Per-base quality was not reported, and no clone a single base away is much larger than it.

Taken from the germline V gene (reference sequence), the CDR1 and CDR2 loops are SEHNR and FQNEAQ. Ends trimmed: V by 5 bases, J by 5 bases; bases unmatched to a gene: 1. The CDR3 contains 14 residues, cysteine and phenylalanine counted. The DNA shown is the 42-base CDR3, in frame from base 1. What the research found in general, with its limitations: The quantity of clinical and demographic metadata differed by source and by participant and was supplied without curation.

TCRbeta CDR3 regions were amplified from genomic DNA using the immunoSEQ Assay, a bias-controlled multiplex PCR. For the original study's pipeline: The number of nucleated cells in each sample was estimated by amplification of reference gene primers within the assay. To quantify the absolute abundance of each unique TCRbeta CDR3 rearrangement, sequence reads were collapsed and filtered. For each sample, productive Simpson clonality was calculated by taking the square root of Simpson's diversity index across productive rearrangements. The source is immuneACCESS, and TCRdb retained only in-frame sequences with V and J called. Part of the clones is not carried over; for the studies checked, unresolved V genes explain less than half of this, and the remainder is unexplained. Clone size and V and J calls were adopted from that table, with D and trimming inferred from the DNA. The sample records about 120,000 clones, over 75% of which are singletons. The ten largest clones represent about 3.9% of the sample.

Whole blood was collected in K2EDTA tubes by collaborating institutions according to the institutions' own protocols. For TCRbeta analysis, collaborators shipped samples as frozen whole blood, isolated PBMCs, or DNA extracted from either of those sample types. What was sequenced was peripheral blood. The clonotype originates from a man in his fifties or sixties with acute or convalescent COVID-19. This sequence uses TRBV7-9 and TRBJ1-4; TRBD1 fits 11 bases in the junction. The CDR3 amino acid sequence is: CASSRTGGNEKLFF. The nucleotide sequence is TGTGCCAGCAGCAGGACAGGGGGCAATGAAAAACTGTTTTTT.